The rows below give T cell receptor beta chains drawn from one sample of a study of post-analysis software for immune sequencing data. TCRdb reprocessed the PCR reads via MiXCR and lists one record per CDR3 protein. This sample has more than 450,000 distinct CDR3 sequences, with 44% found just once. Source material: blood. Receptors originate from a girl aged 10 to 17 with multiple sclerosis. Each CDR3 is given without its conserved first and last residue. For some rows the clone size is stated as once, few or many, or as a class when expanded; others skip it.

>TRBV4-1|TRBJ2-2|NA
ASSQPHRGRVDGELF
>TRBV10-1|TRBJ2-3|few
ASSQGFGGPSTDTQY
>TRBV12-3/TRBV12-4|TRBJ2-5|few
ASSPVAGGWTQY
>TRBV29-1|TRBJ2-1|few
SVESGDNEQF
>TRBV4-1|TRBJ1-1|few
ASSHATGSEAF
>TRBV12-3/TRBV12-4|TRBJ2-1|NA
ASSKRGYNEQF
>TRBV12-3/TRBV12-4|TRBJ2-7|NA
ASSLRPAGEQY
>TRBV30|TRBJ2-7|NA
AWSALTISEQY
>TRBV2|NA|once
ASTGLGGYNEQY
>TRBV10-3|TRBJ2-2|NA
ALRTGATNTGELF
>TRBV3-1|TRBJ2-7|NA
ASSLTGTPTYEQY
>TRBV4-1|TRBJ2-1|NA
ASSQGLAQSSYNEQF
>TRBV12-3/TRBV12-4|TRBJ2-1|NA
TSRVYGTGGDELF
>TRBV20-1|TRBJ1-2|NA
SARVQDQGYT
>TRBV7-9|TRBJ2-4|few
ASSLVGTGGKNIQY
>TRBV27|TRBJ1-6|few
ASSPSTGGGSPLH
>TRBV11-2|TRBJ2-1|NA
ASSLNYYNEQF
>TRBV29-1|TRBJ2-5|few
SFERDQETQY
>TRBV7-9|TRBJ2-5|NA
ASSLKGKVSRETQY
>TRBV7-8|TRBJ2-1|few
ASIPAPGLADIEQF
>TRBV29-1|TRBJ2-7|NA
SVVFCYEQY